The present TCR beta chain was sequenced within a study of cytomegalovirus exposure and HLA in healthy donors. Findings of the study overall: Confirmation in vitro established that a few CMV-associated chains were specific for CMV antigens.

The PCR contained 60 Vbeta and 13 Jbeta primers. Clones were sequenced by immunoSEQ multiplex PCR, and TCRdb holds only the in-frame ones, with some missing. The data hold around 140,000 clones, with about 79% observed a single time. Nominally healthy donors provided the samples, though records likely missed some immune exposures. The V and J ends lost 6 bases and 0 bases respectively, with 12 bases between them. Germline V gives CDR1 MNHEY, CDR2 SVGAGI. The CDR3 has 15 amino acids. As for this clone: Its antigen is not known.

The rearrangement uses TRBV6-5 and TRBJ2-1, with a weak D call TRBD1 (6 bases). The receptor was derived from a female donor in good health and CMV-seropositive. Sequenced sample: PBMCs. CDR3 sequence: CASSSQGSSYNEQFF. The CDR3, as DNA: TGTGCCAGCAGCTCTCAGGGGAGCTCCTACAATGAGCAGTTCTTC.